This entry concerns a single T cell receptor (beta chain). The antigen remains unidentified. These data belong to a study of T cells in tuberculosis. Broader study findings: GEM motif frequencies gave 60% to 70% accuracy; the GMM repertoire gave roughly 86%. Active tuberculosis alpha repertoires lay closer to GMM-specific TCRs than controls'.

Libraries were prepared by immunoSEQ multiplex PCR; TCRdb keeps only in-frame clonotypes and omits some of them. This repertoire shows about 34,000 clones, roughly 90% found once; its top ten account for 2% to 2.5%. The V and J ends lost 4 bases and 3 bases, in that order; junction bases with no gene match: 8. CDR1 and CDR2 from the germline V gene are GTSNPN and SVGIG (reference sequence). This CDR3 spans 15 amino acids. The chain combines TRBV30 with TRBJ2-1; TRBD1 matches at 8 bases. This TCR was sampled from a donor between 10 and 35 years old with latent tuberculosis or without tuberculosis infection. What was sequenced was PBMCs. The CDR3: CAWKPWTGFYNEQFF. For the CDR3, the DNA is TGTGCCTGGAAACCCTGGACAGGGTTCTACAATGAGCAGTTCTTC.